These 3 T cell receptor beta chains share one sample of origin, sequenced in a study of OX40 agonist ivuxolimab in advanced cancers. Sequenced by immunoSEQ multiplex PCR; TCRdb stores in-frame clones only, minus some. Of about 79,000 clones in the sample, approximately 90% were seen once. This material consisted of CD4+ or CD8+ T cells sorted from blood, taken in a trial of the OX40 agonist ivuxolimab. All receptors come from an adult with an advanced solid tumor such as melanoma, head and neck, liver or kidney cancer.

The gene calls are TRBV21-1 and TRBJ2-5; the table's D call, TRBD2, has no DNA check behind it. TRBV21-1 is a known pseudogene. The CDR3 is 17 residues long. Written as DNA, the CDR3 is TGTGCCAGCAGCACGGGACTAGCGGGAGGGCCCCAAGAGACCCAGTACTTC. This encodes CASSTGLAGGPQETQYF.

J is TRBJ1-5 and V is TRBV6-6, with 7 bases that match TRBD1. Germline V gene sequence: CDR1 MNHNY, CDR2 SVGAGI (reference sequence). After removal of 6 bases from V and 2 bases from J, the junction contained 7 bases not matched to a gene. The CDR3 is 15 residues long. CDR3 sequence: CASSPDRAGNQPQHF. CDR3 DNA sequence: TGTGCCAGCAGCCCCGACAGGGCGGGCAATCAGCCCCAGCATTTT.

This clone was recorded once. In nucleotides, the CDR3 is TGTGCCAGCTCACCGTCTTGGCGGGAAACAGATACGCAGTATTTT. This encodes CASSPSWRETDTQYF. The rearrangement links TRBV18 to TRBJ2-3; D is perhaps TRBD2 (6 bases). Germline values: CDR1 KGHSH, CDR2 LQKENI. The CDR3 has 15 amino acids. V was pared by 3 bases and J by 3 bases, with 13 bases between.